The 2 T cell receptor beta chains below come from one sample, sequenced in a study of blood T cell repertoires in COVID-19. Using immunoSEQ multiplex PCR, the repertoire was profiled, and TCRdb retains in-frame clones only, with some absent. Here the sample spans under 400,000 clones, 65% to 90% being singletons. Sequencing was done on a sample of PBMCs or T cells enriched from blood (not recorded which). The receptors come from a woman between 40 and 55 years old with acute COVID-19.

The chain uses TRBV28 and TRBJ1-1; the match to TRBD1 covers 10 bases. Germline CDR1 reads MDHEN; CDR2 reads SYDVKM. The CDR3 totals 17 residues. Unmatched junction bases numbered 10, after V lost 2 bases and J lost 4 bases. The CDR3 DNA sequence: TGTGCCAGCAGTTTAAGGCACACGGACAGGGGGGGCACTGAAGCTTTCTTT. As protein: CASSLRHTDRGGTEAFF.

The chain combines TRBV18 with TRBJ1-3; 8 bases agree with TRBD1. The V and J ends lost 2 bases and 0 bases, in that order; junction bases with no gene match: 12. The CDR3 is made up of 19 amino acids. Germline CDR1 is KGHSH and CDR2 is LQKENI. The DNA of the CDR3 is TGTGCCAGCTCACCAATATATTCGACAGGGGAGAGCTCTGGAAACACCATATATTTT. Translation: CASSPIYSTGESSGNTIYF.